Listed below are T cell receptor beta chains from one sample, sequenced in a study of shared clonotypes between healthy human individuals. Clones were sequenced by immunoSEQ multiplex PCR, and TCRdb holds only the in-frame ones, with some missing. The sample has roughly 2.4 million clones, approximately 95% seen once. Sequencing used naive CD4+ T cells sorted from blood. The receptors here all came from a man aged 18 to 29 in good health. CDR3s include the opening cysteine and the closing phenylalanine or tryptophan. The D gene is left open where the match is weak. Clone size is shown for a subset of rows, as once, few, many or a class of expanded clone.

NA NA TRBJ1-1 TRBV10-3 CAISRNTEAFF TGTGCCATCAGTAGGAACACTGAAGCTTTCTTT
NA NA TRBJ2-2 TRBV7-9 CASSARLTNTGELFF TGTGCCAGCAGCGCCAGACTAACGAACACCGGGGAGCTGTTTTTT
NA NA TRBJ1-2 TRBV2 CASEGRESGYTF TGTGCCAGCGAGGGGAGGGAGAGTGGCTACACCTTC
TRBD1 NA TRBJ2-3 TRBV11-3 CASSPGTGRATDTQYF TGTGCCAGCAGCCCAGGGACAGGGAGGGCCACAGATACGCAGTATTTT
TRBD1 NA TRBJ1-4 TRBV19 CASTRTGSSNEKLFF TGTGCCAGTACCAGGACAGGCTCGTCTAATGAAAAACTGTTTTTT
NA once TRBJ2-3 TRBV5-4 CASSLARGGSTDTQYF TGTGCCAGCAGCTTGGCCCGAGGCGGAAGCACAGATACGCAGTATTTT
NA NA TRBJ1-2 TRBV6-5 CASRIPGLGYTF TGTGCCAGCAGAATTCCGGGACTTGGCTACACCTTC
NA once TRBJ1-1 TRBV19 CASGATVNTEAFF TGTGCCAGTGGGGCAACAGTGAACACTGAAGCTTTCTTT
TRBD1 NA TRBJ2-7 TRBV5-1 CASSFNTGAAYEQYF TGCGCCAGCAGCTTTAATACAGGGGCCGCCTACGAGCAGTACTTC
NA NA TRBJ2-3 TRBV19 CASKGGTDTQYF TGTGCCAGTAAGGGGGGCACAGATACGCAGTATTTT
NA NA TRBJ2-7 TRBV2 CASSERRTPPAHEQYF TGTGCCAGCAGTGAAAGGAGGACTCCCCCAGCCCACGAGCAGTACTTC
TRBD2 NA TRBJ2-7 TRBV5-1 CASSLGAGGPYEQYF TGCGCCAGCAGCTTGGGAGCGGGGGGACCCTACGAGCAGTACTTC
TRBD1 NA TRBJ2-7 TRBV11-2 CASSLRGTGDEQYF TGTGCCAGCAGCTTAAGGGGGACAGGGGACGAGCAGTACTTC
TRBD1 NA TRBJ1-5 TRBV6-6 CASRSPGGGNQPQHF TGTGCCAGCAGGTCTCCAGGGGGTGGGAATCAGCCCCAGCATTTT
NA NA TRBJ2-2 TRBV7-8 CASSLVGASTGELFF TGTGCCAGCAGCTTAGTGGGGGCCTCGACCGGGGAGCTGTTTTTT
NA NA TRBJ2-5 TRBV6-5 CASRLTGGGETQYF TGTGCCAGCAGGCTCACAGGGGGAGGGGAGACCCAGTACTTC
NA NA TRBJ1-6 TRBV5-6 CASSLGRSSYNSPLHF TGTGCCAGCAGCTTGGGTAGGAGCTCCTATAATTCACCCCTCCACTTT
NA once TRBJ2-6 TRBV9 CASQGGSGANVLTF TGTGCCAGCCAAGGAGGCTCTGGGGCCAACGTCCTGACTTTC
NA NA TRBJ2-7 TRBV18 CASSQGSAPNEQYF TGTGCCAGCTCCCAAGGGTCCGCGCCCAACGAGCAGTACTTC
TRBD2 NA TRBJ2-3 TRBV2 CASSEQAGGYTQYF TGTGCCAGCAGTGAACAGGCGGGGGGTTATACGCAGTATTTT
NA NA TRBJ1-6 TRBV7-9 CASSLTMAASSYNSPLHF TGTGCCAGCAGCTTAACGATGGCAGCGAGCTCCTATAATTCACCCCTCCACTTT
NA NA TRBJ1-5 TRBV7-3 CASSFPRGRSQPQHF TGTGCCAGCAGCTTCCCTAGGGGGAGGAGTCAGCCCCAGCATTTT
NA NA TRBJ2-7 TRBV18 CASSRTGSAEQYF TGTGCCAGCTCACGCACCGGGTCGGCAGAACAGTACTTC
TRBD1 few TRBJ1-6 TRBV28 CASSPIRGLSGSPLHF TGTGCCAGCAGTCCGATCAGGGGGCTTTCGGGTTCACCCCTCCACTTT
TRBD1 NA TRBJ2-5 TRBV4-1 CASSQDGAGTGALEETQYF TGCGCCAGCAGCCAAGATGGAGCAGGGACAGGGGCGCTGGAAGAGACCCAGTACTTC
TRBD1 NA TRBJ1-3 TRBV6-1 CASKGQASSGNTIYF TGTGCCAGTAAAGGACAGGCAAGCTCTGGAAACACCATATATTTT
TRBD2 NA TRBJ2-7 TRBV4-1 CASSPPPGRGGSTYEQYF TGCGCCAGCAGCCCACCCCCGGGGCGCGGGGGGTCCACCTACGAGCAGTACTTC
TRBD1 NA TRBJ2-5 TRBV5-1 CASSPLDRGYQETQYF TGCGCCAGCAGCCCCTTGGACAGGGGGTACCAAGAGACCCAGTACTTC
NA NA TRBJ1-2 TRBV19 CASSIAALGRYGYTF TGTGCCAGTAGTATTGCGGCCCTAGGAAGGTATGGCTACACCTTC
NA NA TRBJ2-3 TRBV18 CASSPLAALSTDTQYF TGTGCCAGCTCACCACTAGCGGCCCTTAGCACAGATACGCAGTATTTT
TRBD1 NA TRBJ1-5 TRBV5-4 CASSQGTGGMSQPQHF TGTGCCAGCAGCCAAGGGACAGGGGGGATGAGTCAGCCCCAGCATTTT
NA once TRBJ2-7 TRBV9 CAGKRLGIRYEQYF TGTGCCGGTAAAAGGCTCGGAATCCGCTACGAGCAGTACTTC
TRBD1 NA TRBJ2-3 TRBV10-3 CATSGTGAPDTQYF TGTGCCACCAGCGGGACAGGGGCCCCAGATACGCAGTATTTT
NA NA TRBJ2-3 TRBV4-1 CASSQWPPPASSTDTQYF TGCGCCAGCAGCCAATGGCCCCCCCCGGCTTCTAGCACAGATACGCAGTATTTT
NA NA TRBJ2-7 TRBV11-2 CASSLGQTSEQYF TGTGCCAGCAGCTTAGGACAGACGTCCGAGCAGTACTTC
NA few TRBJ1-3 TRBV13 CASSPLRGNTIYF TGTGCCAGCAGCCCCCTCCGCGGCAACACCATATATTTT